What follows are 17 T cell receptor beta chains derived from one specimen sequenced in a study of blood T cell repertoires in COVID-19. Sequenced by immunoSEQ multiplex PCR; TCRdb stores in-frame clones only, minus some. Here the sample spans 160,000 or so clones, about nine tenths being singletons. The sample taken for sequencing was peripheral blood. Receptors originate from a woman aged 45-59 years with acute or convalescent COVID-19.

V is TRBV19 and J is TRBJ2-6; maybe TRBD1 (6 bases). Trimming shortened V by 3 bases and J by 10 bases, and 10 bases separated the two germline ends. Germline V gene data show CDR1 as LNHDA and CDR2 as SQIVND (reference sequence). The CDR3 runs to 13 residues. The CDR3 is CASSMDRNNVLTF. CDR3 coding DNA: TGTGCCAGTAGTATGGACAGAAATAACGTCCTGACTTTC.

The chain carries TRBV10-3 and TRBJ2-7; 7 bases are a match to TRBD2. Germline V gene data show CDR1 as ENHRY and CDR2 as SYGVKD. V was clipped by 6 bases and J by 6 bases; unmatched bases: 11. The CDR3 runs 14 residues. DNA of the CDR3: TGTGCCATCAGGGATGGGACTACCGGTGGCGAGCAGTACTTC. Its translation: CAIRDGTTGGEQYF.

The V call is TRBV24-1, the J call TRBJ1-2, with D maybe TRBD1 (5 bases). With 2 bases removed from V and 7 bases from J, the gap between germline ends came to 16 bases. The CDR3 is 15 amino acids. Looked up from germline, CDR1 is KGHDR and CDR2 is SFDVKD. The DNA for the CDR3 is TGTGCCACCAGTGATTCCGGGGGTGAGGTTGGTGGCTACACCTTC. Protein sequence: CATSDSGGEVGGYTF.

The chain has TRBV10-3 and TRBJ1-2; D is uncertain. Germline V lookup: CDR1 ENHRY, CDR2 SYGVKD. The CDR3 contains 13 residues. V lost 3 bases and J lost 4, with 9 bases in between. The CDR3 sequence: CAISENRPYGYTF. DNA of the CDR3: TGTGCCATCAGTGAAAACAGACCCTATGGCTACACCTTC.

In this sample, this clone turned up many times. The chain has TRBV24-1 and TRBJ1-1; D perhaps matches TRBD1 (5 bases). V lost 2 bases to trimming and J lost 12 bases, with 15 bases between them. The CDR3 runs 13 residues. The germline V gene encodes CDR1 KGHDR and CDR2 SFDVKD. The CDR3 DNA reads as TGTGCCACCAGTGATTCCTCCGGGGGAATGCCTTTCTTT. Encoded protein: CATSDSSGGMPFF.

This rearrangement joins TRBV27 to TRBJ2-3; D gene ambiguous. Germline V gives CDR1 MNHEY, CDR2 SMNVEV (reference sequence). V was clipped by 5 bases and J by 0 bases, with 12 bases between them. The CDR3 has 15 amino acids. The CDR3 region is CASSPGRLSTDTQYF. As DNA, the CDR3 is TGTGCCAGCAGTCCAGGTCGCCTGAGCACAGATACGCAGTATTTT.

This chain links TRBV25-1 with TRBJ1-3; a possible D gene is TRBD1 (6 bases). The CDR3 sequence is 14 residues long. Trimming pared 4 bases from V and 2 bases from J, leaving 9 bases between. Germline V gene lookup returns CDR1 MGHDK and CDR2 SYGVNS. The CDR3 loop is CASSGTGTGNTIYF. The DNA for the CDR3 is TGTGCCAGCAGTGGTACAGGGACTGGAAACACCATATATTTT.

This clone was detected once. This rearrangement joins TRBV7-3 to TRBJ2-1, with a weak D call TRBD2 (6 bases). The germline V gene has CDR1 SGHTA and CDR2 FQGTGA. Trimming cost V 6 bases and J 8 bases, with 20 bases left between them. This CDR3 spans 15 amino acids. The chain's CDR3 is CASSTGPSAPHEQFF. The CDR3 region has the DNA TGTGCCAGCAGTACGGGGCCTAGCGCTCCCCATGAGCAGTTCTTC. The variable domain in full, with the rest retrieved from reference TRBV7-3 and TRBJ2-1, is GAGVSQTPSNKVTEKGKYVELRCDPISGHTALYWYRQSLGQGPEFLIYFQGTGAADDSGLPNDRFFAVRPEGSVSTLKIQRTERGDSAVYLCASSTGPSAPHEQFFGPGTRLTVL.

CDR3 in amino acids: CAWSPTSGEQFF. In nucleotides, the CDR3 is TGTGCCTGGAGCCCCACTAGTGGTGAGCAGTTCTTC. This chain joins TRBV30 and TRBJ2-1, with D perhaps matching TRBD2 (5 bases). The length of the CDR3 is 12 residues. V dropped 3 bases and J dropped 9 bases, with 12 bases sitting between them. Germline V gene data show CDR1 as GTSNPN and CDR2 as SVGIG (reference sequence).

The CDR3: CASSYLTGTGDKLFF. CDR3 in DNA: TGTGCCAGCAGTTACCTTACCGGGACAGGGGACAAACTGTTTTTT. The chain is built from TRBV6-2 or TRBV6-3 and TRBJ1-4; 10 positions match TRBD1. After removal of 2 bases from V and 11 bases from J, the junction contained 8 bases not matched to a gene. Germline values: CDR1 MNHEY, CDR2 SVGEGT. The CDR3 consists of 15 residues.

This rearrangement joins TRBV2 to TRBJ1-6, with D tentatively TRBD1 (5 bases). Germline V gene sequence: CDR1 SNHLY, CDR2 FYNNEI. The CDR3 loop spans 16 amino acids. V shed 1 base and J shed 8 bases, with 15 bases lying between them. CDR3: CASSEGPRVNDSPLHF. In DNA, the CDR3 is TGTGCCAGCAGTGAAGGTCCCAGGGTTAATGATTCACCCCTCCACTTT. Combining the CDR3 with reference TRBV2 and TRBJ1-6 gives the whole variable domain EPEVTQTPSHQVTQMGQEVILRCVPISNHLYFYWYRQILGQKVEFLVSFYNNEISEKSEIFDDQFSVERPDGSNFTLKIRSTKLEDSAMYFCASSEGPRVNDSPLHFGNGTRLTVT.

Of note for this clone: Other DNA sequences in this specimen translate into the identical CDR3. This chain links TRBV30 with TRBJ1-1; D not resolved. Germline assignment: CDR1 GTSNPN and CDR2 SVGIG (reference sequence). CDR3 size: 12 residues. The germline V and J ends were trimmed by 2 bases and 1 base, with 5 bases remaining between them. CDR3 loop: CAWSRENTEAFF. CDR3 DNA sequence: TGTGCCTGGAGTCGCGAGAACACTGAAGCTTTCTTT.

The CDR3 loop reads CASSLLAGSSYNEQFF. In DNA form, the CDR3 reads TGTGCCAGTAGTCTCCTAGCGGGCAGCTCCTACAATGAGCAGTTCTTC. The chain uses TRBV19 and TRBJ2-1; 8 nucleotides agree with TRBD2. The CDR3 runs to 16 residues. The germline V gene has CDR1 LNHDA and CDR2 SQIVND (reference sequence). With 5 bases clipped from V and 0 bases from J, the junction kept 6 bases outside the gene matches.

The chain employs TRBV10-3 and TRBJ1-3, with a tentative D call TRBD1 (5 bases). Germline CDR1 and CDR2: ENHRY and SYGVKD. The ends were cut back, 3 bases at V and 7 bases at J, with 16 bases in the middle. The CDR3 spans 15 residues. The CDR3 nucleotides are TGTGCCATCAGTGACCACCGGGGGATGGGTAACACCATATATTTT. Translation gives CAISDHRGMGNTIYF.

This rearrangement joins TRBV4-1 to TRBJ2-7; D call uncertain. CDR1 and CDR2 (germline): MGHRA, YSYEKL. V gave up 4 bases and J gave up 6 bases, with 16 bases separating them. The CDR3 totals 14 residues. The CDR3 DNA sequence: TGCGCCAGCAGCCGCGACGATACCCGGGTCGAGCAGTACTTC. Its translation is CASSRDDTRVEQYF.

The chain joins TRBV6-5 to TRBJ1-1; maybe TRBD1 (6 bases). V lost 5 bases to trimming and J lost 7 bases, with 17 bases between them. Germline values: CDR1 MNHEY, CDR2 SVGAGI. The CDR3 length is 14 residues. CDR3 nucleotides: TGTGCCAGCAGTCCCGGGGCACAGGGTGATGAAGCTTTCTTT. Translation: CASSPGAQGDEAFF.

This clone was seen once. The CDR3 DNA reads as TGTGCCATCAGGGAGACAGGGGATGAAGCTTTCTTT. Translated: CAIRETGDEAFF. The rearrangement uses TRBV10-3 and TRBJ1-1, with 8 bases fitting TRBD1. The CDR3 is made up of 12 amino acids. The germline gives CDR1 ENHRY, CDR2 SYGVKD. J lost 7 bases, V lost 6 bases, and 4 bases had no gene match.